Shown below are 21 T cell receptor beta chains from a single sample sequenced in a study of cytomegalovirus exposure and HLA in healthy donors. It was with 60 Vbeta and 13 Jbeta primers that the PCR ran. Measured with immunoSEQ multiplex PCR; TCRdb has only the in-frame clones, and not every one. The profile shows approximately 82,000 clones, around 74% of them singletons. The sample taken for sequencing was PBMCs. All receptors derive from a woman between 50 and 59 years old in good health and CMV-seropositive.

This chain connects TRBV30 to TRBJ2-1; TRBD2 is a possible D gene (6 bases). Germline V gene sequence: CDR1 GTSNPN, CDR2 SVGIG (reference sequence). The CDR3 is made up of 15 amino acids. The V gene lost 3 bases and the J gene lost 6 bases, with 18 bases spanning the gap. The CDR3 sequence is CAWSPPGVLSNEQFF. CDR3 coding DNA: TGTGCCTGGAGCCCCCCGGGGGTCTTGTCCAATGAGCAGTTCTTC.

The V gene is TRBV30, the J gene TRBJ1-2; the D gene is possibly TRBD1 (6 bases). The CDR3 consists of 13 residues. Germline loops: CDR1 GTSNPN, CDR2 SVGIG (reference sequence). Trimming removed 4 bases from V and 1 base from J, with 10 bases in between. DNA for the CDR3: TGTGCCTGGATGGGGGCCAATAACTATGGCTACACCTTC. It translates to CAWMGANNYGYTF. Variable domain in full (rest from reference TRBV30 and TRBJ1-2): SQTIHQWPATLVQPVGSPLSLECTVEGTSNPNLYWYRQAAGRGLQLLFYSVGIGQISSEVPQNLSASRPQDRQFILSSKKLLLSDSGFYLCAWMGANNYGYTFGSGTRLTVV.

The DNA of the CDR3 is TGTGCCAGCAGTGCAATAGGGGGACGGGGTTTCAATACTACCCAGTACTTC. Translated: CASSAIGGRGFNTTQYF. The chain carries TRBV27 and TRBJ2-5; the D gene is possibly TRBD1 (6 bases). CDR1 MNHEY and CDR2 SMNVEV come from the germline V gene (reference sequence). CDR3 size: 17 residues. V gave up 5 bases and J gave up 8 bases, with 27 bases separating them.

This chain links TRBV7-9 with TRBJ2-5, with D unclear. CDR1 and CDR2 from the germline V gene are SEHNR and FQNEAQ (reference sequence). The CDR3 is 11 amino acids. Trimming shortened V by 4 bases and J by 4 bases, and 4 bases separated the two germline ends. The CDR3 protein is CASSYGETQYF. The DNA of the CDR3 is TGTGCCAGCAGCTACGGAGAGACCCAGTACTTC.

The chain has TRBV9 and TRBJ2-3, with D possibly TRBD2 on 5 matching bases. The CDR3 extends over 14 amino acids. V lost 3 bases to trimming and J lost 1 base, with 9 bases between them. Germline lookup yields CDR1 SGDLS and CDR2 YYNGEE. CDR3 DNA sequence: TGTGCCAGCAGCGAAGGACTTCGCACAGATACGCAGTATTTT. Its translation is CASSEGLRTDTQYF.

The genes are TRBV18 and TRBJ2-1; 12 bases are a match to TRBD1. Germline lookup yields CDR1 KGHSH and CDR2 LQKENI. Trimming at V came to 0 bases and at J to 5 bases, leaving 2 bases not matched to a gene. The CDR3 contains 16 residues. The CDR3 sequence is CASSPPGQGADNEQFF. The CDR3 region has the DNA TGTGCCAGCTCACCACCGGGACAGGGGGCGGACAATGAGCAGTTCTTC.

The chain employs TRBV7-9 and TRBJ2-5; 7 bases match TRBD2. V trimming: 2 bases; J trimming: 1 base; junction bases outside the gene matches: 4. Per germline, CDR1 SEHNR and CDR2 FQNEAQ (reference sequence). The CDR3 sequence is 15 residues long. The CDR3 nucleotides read TGTGCCAGCAGCTTATGGGCGGGGGTCCAAGAGACCCAGTACTTC. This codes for CASSLWAGVQETQYF. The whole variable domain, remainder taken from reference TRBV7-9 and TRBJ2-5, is DTGVSQNPRHKITKRGQNVTFRCDPISEHNRLYWYRQTLGQGPEFLTYFQNEAQLEKSRLLSDRFSAERPKGSFSTLEIQRTEQGDSAMYLCASSLWAGVQETQYFGPGTRLLVL.

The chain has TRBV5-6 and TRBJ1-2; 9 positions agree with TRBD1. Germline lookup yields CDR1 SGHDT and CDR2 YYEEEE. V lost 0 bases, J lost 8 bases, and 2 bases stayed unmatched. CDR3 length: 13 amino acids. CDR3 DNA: TGTGCCAGCAGCTTGGGGGACAGGGAGGGCTACACCTTC. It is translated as CASSLGDREGYTF.

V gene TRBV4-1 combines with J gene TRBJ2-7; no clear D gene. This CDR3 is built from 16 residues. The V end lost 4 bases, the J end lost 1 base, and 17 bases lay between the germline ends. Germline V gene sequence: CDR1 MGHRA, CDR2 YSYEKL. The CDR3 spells CASSPTRSSGSYEQYF. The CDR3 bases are TGCGCCAGCAGCCCCACCCGGAGCAGTGGGTCCTACGAGCAGTACTTC.

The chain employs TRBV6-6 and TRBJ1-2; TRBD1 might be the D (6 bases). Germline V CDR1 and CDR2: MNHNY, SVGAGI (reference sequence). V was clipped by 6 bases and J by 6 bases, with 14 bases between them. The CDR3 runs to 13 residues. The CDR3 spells CASSRTERDGYTF. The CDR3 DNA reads TGTGCCAGCAGCCGGACAGAAAGGGATGGCTACACCTTC.

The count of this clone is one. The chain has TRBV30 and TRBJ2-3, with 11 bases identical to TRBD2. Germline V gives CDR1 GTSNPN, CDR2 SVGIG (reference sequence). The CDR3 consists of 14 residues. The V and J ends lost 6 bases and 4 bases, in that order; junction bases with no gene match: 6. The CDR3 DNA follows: TGTGCCTGTTCTACTAGCGGGAGTTCAGATACGCAGTATTTT. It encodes CACSTSGSSDTQYF.

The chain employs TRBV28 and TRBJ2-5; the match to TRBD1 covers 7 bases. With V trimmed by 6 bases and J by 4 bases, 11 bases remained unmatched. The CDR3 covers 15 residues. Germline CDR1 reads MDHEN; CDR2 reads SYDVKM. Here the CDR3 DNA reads TGTGCCAGCAGACCTCCTACAGGGGCGGGAGAGACCCAGTACTTC. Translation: CASRPPTGAGETQYF.

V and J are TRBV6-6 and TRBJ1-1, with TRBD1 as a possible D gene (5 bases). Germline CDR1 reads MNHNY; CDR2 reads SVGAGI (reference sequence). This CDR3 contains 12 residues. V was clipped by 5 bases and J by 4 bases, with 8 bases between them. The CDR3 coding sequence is TGTGCCAGCAGTCGGACAAGCACTGAAGCTTTCTTT. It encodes CASSRTSTEAFF.

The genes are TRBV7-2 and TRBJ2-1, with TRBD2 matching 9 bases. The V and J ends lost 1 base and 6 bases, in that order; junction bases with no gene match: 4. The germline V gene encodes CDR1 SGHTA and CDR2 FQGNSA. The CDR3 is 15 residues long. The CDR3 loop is CASSLVAGVTNEQFF. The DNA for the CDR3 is TGTGCCAGCAGCTTAGTAGCGGGAGTAACCAATGAGCAGTTCTTC. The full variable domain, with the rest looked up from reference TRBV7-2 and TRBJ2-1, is GAGVSQSPSNKVTEKGKDVELRCDPISGHTALYWYRQSLGQGLEFLIYFQGNSAPDKSGLPSDRFSAERTGGSVSTLTIQRTQQEDSAVYLCASSLVAGVTNEQFFGPGTRLTVL.

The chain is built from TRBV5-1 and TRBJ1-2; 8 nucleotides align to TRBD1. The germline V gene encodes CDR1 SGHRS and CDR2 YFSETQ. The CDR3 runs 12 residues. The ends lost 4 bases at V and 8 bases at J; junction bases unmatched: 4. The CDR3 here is CASSQGQGGYTF. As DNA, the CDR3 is TGCGCCAGCAGCCAAGGACAGGGAGGCTACACCTTC.

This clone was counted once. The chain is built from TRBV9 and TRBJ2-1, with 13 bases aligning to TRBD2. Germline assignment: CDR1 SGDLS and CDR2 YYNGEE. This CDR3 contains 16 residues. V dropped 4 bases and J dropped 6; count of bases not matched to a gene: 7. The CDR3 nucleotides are TGTGCCAGCAGCCCCCTGAGACTAGCGGGAGGCAATGAGCAGTTCTTC. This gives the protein CASSPLRLAGGNEQFF.

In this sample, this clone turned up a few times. CDR3 coding DNA: TGTGCCACCAAGCGGGAGTCTACTCTTGATGAGCAGTTCTTC. This gives the protein CATKRESTLDEQFF. The rearrangement links TRBV19 to TRBJ2-1; 8 bases are shared with TRBD2. There are 14 residues in the CDR3. The germline V gene has CDR1 LNHDA and CDR2 SQIVND (reference sequence). V shed 10 bases, J shed 8 bases, and the junction held 13 bases outside the gene matches.

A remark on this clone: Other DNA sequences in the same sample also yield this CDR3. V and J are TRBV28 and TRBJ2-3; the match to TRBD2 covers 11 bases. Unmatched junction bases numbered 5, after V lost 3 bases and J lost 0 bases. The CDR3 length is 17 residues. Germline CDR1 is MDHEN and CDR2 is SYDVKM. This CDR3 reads CASSLTSGTPSTDTQYF. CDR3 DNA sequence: TGTGCCAGCAGTTTGACTAGCGGGACCCCTAGCACAGATACGCAGTATTTT.

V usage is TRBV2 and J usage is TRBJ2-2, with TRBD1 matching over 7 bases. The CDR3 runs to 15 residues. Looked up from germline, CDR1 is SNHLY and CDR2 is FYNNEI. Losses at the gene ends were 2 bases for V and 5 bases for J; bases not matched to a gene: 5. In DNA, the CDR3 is TGTGCCAGCAGTGAACGACAGGGTACAACCGGGGAGCTGTTTTTT. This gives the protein CASSERQGTTGELFF.

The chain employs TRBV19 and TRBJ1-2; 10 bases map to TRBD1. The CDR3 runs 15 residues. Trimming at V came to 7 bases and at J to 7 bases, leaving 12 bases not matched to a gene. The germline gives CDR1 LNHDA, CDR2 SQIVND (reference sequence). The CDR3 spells CASIRTGGTSRGYTF. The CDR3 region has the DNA TGTGCCAGTATTAGGACAGGGGGAACCTCCCGTGGCTACACCTTC. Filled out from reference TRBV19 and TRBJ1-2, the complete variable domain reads DGGITQSPKYLFRKEGQNVTLSCEQNLNHDAMYWYRQDPGQGLRLIYYSQIVNDFQKGDIAEGYSVSREKKESFPLTVTSAQKNPTAFYLCASIRTGGTSRGYTFGSGTRLTVV.

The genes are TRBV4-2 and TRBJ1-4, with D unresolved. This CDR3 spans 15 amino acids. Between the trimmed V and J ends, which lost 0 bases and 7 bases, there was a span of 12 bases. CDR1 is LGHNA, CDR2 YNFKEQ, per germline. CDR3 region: CASSQDMEGPEKLFF. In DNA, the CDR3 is TGTGCCAGCAGCCAAGATATGGAGGGTCCTGAAAAACTGTTTTTT.